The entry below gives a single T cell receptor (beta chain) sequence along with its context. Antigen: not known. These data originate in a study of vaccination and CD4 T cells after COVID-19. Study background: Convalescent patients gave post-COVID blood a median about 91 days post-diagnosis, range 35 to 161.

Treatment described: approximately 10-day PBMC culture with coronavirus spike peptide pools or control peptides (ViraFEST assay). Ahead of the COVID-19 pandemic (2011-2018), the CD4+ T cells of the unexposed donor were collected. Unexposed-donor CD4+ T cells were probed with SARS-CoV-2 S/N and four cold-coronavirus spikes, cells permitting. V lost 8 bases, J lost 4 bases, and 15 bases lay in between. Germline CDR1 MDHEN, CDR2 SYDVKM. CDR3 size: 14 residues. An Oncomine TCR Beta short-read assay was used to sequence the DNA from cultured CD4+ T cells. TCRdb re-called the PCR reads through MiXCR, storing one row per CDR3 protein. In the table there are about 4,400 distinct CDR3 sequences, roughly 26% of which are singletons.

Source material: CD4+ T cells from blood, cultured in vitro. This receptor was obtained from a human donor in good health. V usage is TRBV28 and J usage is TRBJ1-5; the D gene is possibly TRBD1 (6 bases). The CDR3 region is CASRGGLGNQPQHF. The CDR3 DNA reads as TGTGCCAGCCGGGGGGGGCTGGGTAATCAGCCCCAGCATTTT.